Listed here are 10 T cell receptor beta chains from one sample, sequenced in a study of blood T cells in healthy people across ages. Alongside a J-beta primer mix, a sample-barcoded 5' primer served in a second PCR lasting about 7 to 11 cycles. TCRdb itself ran the 5' RACE reads through MiXCR, one entry per CDR3 protein. The sample has 1.5 million to 2 million distinct CDR3 sequences, almost 35% seen once. Sequenced: blood. The origin of the receptors is a woman in her 30s in good health.

About this clonotype itself: At one boundary the junction diverges from the germline segment, which might be a read error. The chain couples TRBV5-1 to TRBJ2-6, with D tentatively TRBD1 (6 bases). CDR3 length: 15 residues. Germline assignment: CDR1 SGHRS and CDR2 YFSETQ. The CDR3, as DNA: TGCGCCAGCTGCTTACAGGGATCTGGGGCCAACGTCCTGACTTTC. Amino acids: CASCLQGSGANVLTF.

The V and J genes are TRBV18 and TRBJ2-6; D remains unclear. Between the trimmed V and J ends, which lost 2 bases and 4 bases, there was a span of 21 bases. The CDR3 contains 19 residues. Per germline, CDR1 KGHSH and CDR2 LQKENI. CDR3 loop: CASSPSSDLHWSGANVLTF. CDR3 sequence (DNA): TGTGCCAGCTCACCAAGCTCGGACCTCCATTGGTCCGGGGCCAACGTCCTGACTTTC. The whole variable domain, filled in from reference TRBV18 and TRBJ2-6, reads NAGVMQNPRHLVRRRGQEARLRCSPMKGHSHVYWYRQLPEEGLKFMVYLQKENIIDESGMPKERFSAEFPKEGPSILRIQQVVRGDSAAYFCASSPSSDLHWSGANVLTFGAGSRLTVL.

This rearrangement joins TRBV5-1 to TRBJ2-3; 7 nucleotides align to TRBD2. Germline lookup yields CDR1 SGHRS and CDR2 YFSETQ. CDR3 length equals 15 residues. With V trimmed by 1 base and J by 0 bases, 2 bases remained unmatched. CDR3: CASSLLAVSTDTQYF. In nucleotides, the CDR3 is TGCGCCAGCAGCTTGCTAGCGGTTAGCACAGATACGCAGTATTTT.

The V call is TRBV7-9, the J call TRBJ1-1; the D gene is possibly TRBD1 (5 bases). Germline V gene data show CDR1 as SEHNR and CDR2 as FQNEAQ (reference sequence). The CDR3 contains 11 residues. V lost 11 bases and J 1 base, leaving 8 bases between the germline ends. The CDR3 region has the DNA TGTGCCGGTCAGGGGAACACTGAAGCTTTCTTT. As protein: CAGQGNTEAFF. The full variable domain, completed using reference TRBV7-9 and TRBJ1-1, is DTGVSQNPRHKITKRGQNVTFRCDPISEHNRLYWYRQTLGQGPEFLTYFQNEAQLEKSRLLSDRFSAERPKGSFSTLEIQRTEQGDSAMYLCAGQGNTEAFFGQGTRLTVV.

This clonotype has only one observation. A much larger clone is a single base away; this may be a read error. CDR3 sequence reads: CASSLISGIHKQYF. For the CDR3, the DNA is TGTGCCAGCAGTTTGATTTCGGGGATCCACAAGCAGTACTTC. This sequence joins TRBV27 and TRBJ2-7; perhaps TRBD2 as D (5 bases). Per germline, CDR1 MNHEY and CDR2 SMNVEV (reference sequence). This CDR3 spans 14 amino acids. Between the trimmed V and J ends, which lost 3 bases and 8 bases, there was a span of 17 bases.

The rearrangement links TRBV7-3 to TRBJ2-7, with unresolved D. The CDR3 consists of 15 residues. Germline loops: CDR1 SGHTA, CDR2 FQGTGA. V dropped 1 base and J dropped 0 bases, with 10 bases sitting between them. CDR3 sequence: CASSLSPHTSYEQYF. The CDR3 bases are TGTGCCAGCAGCTTAAGCCCCCACACCTCCTACGAGCAGTACTTC.

The rearrangement joins TRBV20-1 to TRBJ2-5; 8 bases fit TRBD2. Germline CDR1 reads DFQATT; CDR2 reads SNEGSKA (reference sequence). The V segment lost 6 bases and the J segment 2 bases; nucleotides outside the gene matches: 5. The CDR3 spans 13 residues. The CDR3 bases are TGCAGTGCGCCCGCGGGGGGTCAAGAGACCCAGTACTTC. Its translation is CSAPAGGQETQYF.

The chain employs TRBV5-1 and TRBJ2-5; D is unresolved. Trimming left V 7 bases short and J 5 bases short, with 15 bases between. The CDR3 contains 13 residues. Germline V gene lookup returns CDR1 SGHRS and CDR2 YFSETQ. Here the CDR3 DNA reads TGCGCCAGCGGCGGCCTAACGACGGAGACCCAGTACTTC. Amino acid sequence: CASGGLTTETQYF.

The V and J genes are TRBV5-1 and TRBJ2-1; 7 nucleotides align to TRBD2. Germline trimming cut 0 bases from V and 6 bases from J; bases unmatched to any gene: 6. This CDR3 contains 15 residues. CDR1 is SGHRS, CDR2 YFSETQ, per germline. CDR3 sequence reads: CASSLEGGASNEQFF. The DNA of the CDR3 is TGCGCCAGCAGCTTGGAGGGAGGGGCAAGCAATGAGCAGTTCTTC. Variable domain in full (rest from reference TRBV5-1 and TRBJ2-1): KAGVTQTPRYLIKTRGQQVTLSCSPISGHRSVSWYQQTPGQGLQFLFEYFSETQRNKGNFPGRFSGRQFSNSRSEMNVSTLELGDSALYLCASSLEGGASNEQFFGPGTRLTVL.

Only one count was recorded for this clonotype. The V and J genes are TRBV7-8 and TRBJ2-7; no clear D. The ends were cut back, 5 bases at V and 6 bases at J, with 8 bases in the middle. This CDR3 has 11 amino acids. Germline V lookup: CDR1 SGHVS, CDR2 FQNEAQ. The CDR3 protein is CASSHRAEQYF. The DNA for the CDR3 is TGTGCCAGCAGCCATCGGGCCGAGCAGTACTTC.